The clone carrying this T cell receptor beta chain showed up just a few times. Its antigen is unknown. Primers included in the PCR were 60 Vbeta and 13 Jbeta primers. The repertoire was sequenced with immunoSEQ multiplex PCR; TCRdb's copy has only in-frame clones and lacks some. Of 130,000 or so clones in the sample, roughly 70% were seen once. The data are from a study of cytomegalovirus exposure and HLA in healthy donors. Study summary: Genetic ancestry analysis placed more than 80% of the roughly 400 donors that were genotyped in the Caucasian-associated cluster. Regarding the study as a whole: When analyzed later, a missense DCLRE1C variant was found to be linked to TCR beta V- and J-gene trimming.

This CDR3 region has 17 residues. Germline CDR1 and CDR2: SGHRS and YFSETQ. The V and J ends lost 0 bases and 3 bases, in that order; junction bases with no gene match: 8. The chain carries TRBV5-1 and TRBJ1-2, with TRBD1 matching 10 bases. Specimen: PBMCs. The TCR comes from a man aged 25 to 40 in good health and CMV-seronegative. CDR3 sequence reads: CASSLDWGTGADYGYTF. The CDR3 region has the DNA TGCGCCAGCAGCTTGGATTGGGGGACAGGGGCTGACTATGGCTACACCTTC.